Below are 17 T cell receptor beta chains sequenced from a single sample in a study of memory CD4+ T cells and cytomegalovirus serostatus. TCRdb's copy holds only in-frame clones and misses some; the assay was immunoSEQ multiplex PCR. The table has 50,000 to 60,000 clones, 82% seen once; the top ten hold roughly 0.59%. Single viable CD3+CD4+CD8-CD45RO+ cells were sorted as the memory CD4+ T cells. Sequenced sample: memory CD4+ T cells from blood. Every receptor here comes from an adult in good health and CMV-seronegative.

This chain links TRBV7-9 with TRBJ1-6, with 7 bases fitting TRBD1. This CDR3 contains 16 residues. Trimming took 6 bases from V and 6 from J; bases not matched to a gene: 11. Germline loops: CDR1 SEHNR, CDR2 FQNEAQ (reference sequence). The CDR3, as DNA: TGTGCCAGCAGGTCTACAGGGGTAGGGGGTAATTCACCCCTCCACTTT. Translated, it gives CASRSTGVGGNSPLHF.

V and J are TRBV5-6 and TRBJ2-5, with 7 positions matching TRBD2. V shed 0 bases and J 4 bases; nucleotides not matched to a gene: 6. Germline V gene sequence: CDR1 SGHDT, CDR2 YYEEEE. The CDR3 runs 15 residues. CDR3 in DNA: TGTGCCAGCAGCTTGGCCGGGGGGTCCGGAGAGACCCAGTACTTC. It translates to CASSLAGGSGETQYF.

This chain links TRBV7-2 with TRBJ2-5, with a weak D call TRBD2 (6 bases). The CDR3 is 13 residues long. The germline gives CDR1 SGHTA, CDR2 FQGNSA. Trimming shortened V by 5 bases and J by 2 bases, and 9 bases separated the two germline ends. For the CDR3, the DNA is TGTGCCAGCAGCCGGGGGTCACAAGAGACCCAGTACTTC. As protein: CASSRGSQETQYF.

V and J are TRBV7-2 and TRBJ1-1, with D perhaps matching TRBD1 (5 bases). The germline gives CDR1 SGHTA, CDR2 FQGNSA. V lost 5 bases and J 1 base, leaving 8 bases between the germline ends. CDR3 length: 13 amino acids. Here the CDR3 DNA reads TGTGCCAGCAGCCGAGACAGGAACACTGAAGCTTTCTTT. It translates to CASSRDRNTEAFF.

The V and J genes are TRBV19 and TRBJ1-5; D is ambiguous. Per germline, CDR1 LNHDA and CDR2 SQIVND (reference sequence). This CDR3 has 17 residues. The V end lost 8 bases, the J end lost 0 bases, and 20 bases lay between the germline ends. CDR3: CASAPRQNSFSNQPQHF. Written as DNA, the CDR3 is TGTGCCAGTGCCCCCCGGCAGAATAGTTTTAGCAATCAGCCCCAGCATTTT.

Only one count was recorded for this clone. This chain links TRBV11-3 with TRBJ2-3; TRBD1 matches at 7 bases. The J segment lost 3 bases and the V segment lost 2 bases, leaving 5 bases of the junction unmatched. Per germline, CDR1 SGHNT and CDR2 YENEEA. The CDR3 length is 15 residues. This CDR3 is CASSLRTGGTDTQYF. The CDR3, as DNA: TGTGCCAGCAGCTTAAGGACAGGTGGGACAGATACGCAGTATTTT.

The chain carries TRBV5-1 and TRBJ2-5; 7 bases agree with TRBD1. CDR1 and CDR2 (germline): SGHRS, YFSETQ. Unmatched junction bases numbered 7, after V lost 0 bases and J lost 2 bases. The CDR3 is made up of 16 amino acids. The CDR3 sequence is CASSLGTGYGQETQYF. The CDR3 DNA reads as TGCGCCAGCAGCTTGGGGACAGGCTACGGGCAAGAGACCCAGTACTTC. The full variable domain, rest sourced from reference TRBV5-1 and TRBJ2-5, is KAGVTQTPRYLIKTRGQQVTLSCSPISGHRSVSWYQQTPGQGLQFLFEYFSETQRNKGNFPGRFSGRQFSNSRSEMNVSTLELGDSALYLCASSLGTGYGQETQYFGPGTRLLVL.

The chain carries TRBV6-8 and TRBJ2-5; no firm D call. Judging by the DNA end, TRBJ2-7 fits better; the J call may be wrong. Germline V gene sequence: CDR1 MNHGY, CDR2 SAAAGT. CDR3 length: 14 amino acids. The CDR3 DNA is TGTGCCAGCAGGTATCAGGCCGGAAACTACGAGCAGTACTTC. It codes for CASRYQAGNYEQYF.

The J gene is TRBJ1-2, the V gene TRBV18; TRBD1 might be the D (6 bases). Germline V lookup: CDR1 KGHSH, CDR2 LQKENI. V lost 1 base and J lost 1, with 19 bases in between. The CDR3 extends over 18 amino acids. CDR3 sequence (DNA): TGTGCCAGCTCACCACGGCCGATCGGACGGACAGTTAACTATGGCTACACCTTC. Protein product: CASSPRPIGRTVNYGYTF.

The chain employs TRBV2 and TRBJ2-7; 7 nucleotides align to TRBD1. The CDR3 has 13 residues. Trimming removed 6 bases from V and 6 bases from J; junction bases left unmatched: 8. Germline loops: CDR1 SNHLY, CDR2 FYNNEI. CDR3: CASRSPGGIEQYF. The CDR3 DNA reads TGTGCCAGCAGATCCCCAGGGGGAATCGAGCAGTACTTC.

The chain links TRBV9 to TRBJ2-1; 15 bases match TRBD2. Germline assignment: CDR1 SGDLS and CDR2 YYNGEE. This CDR3 is 19 amino acids long. J lost 5 bases, V lost 0 bases, and 9 bases had no gene match. The CDR3 DNA sequence: TGTGCCAGCAGCGTAGGGACCGGGACTAGCGGGGGGCGGAACAATGAGCAGTTCTTC. Translation: CASSVGTGTSGGRNNEQFF.

The chain is built from TRBV5-1 and TRBJ2-7; no reliable D call. V was pared by 7 bases and J by 4 bases, with 18 bases between. The germline gives CDR1 SGHRS, CDR2 YFSETQ. CDR3 size: 14 residues. CDR3 sequence (DNA): TGCGCCAGCCGGGCCGGGTTGGGAACTTACGAGCAGTACTTC. Its protein product is CASRAGLGTYEQYF.

This chain connects TRBV7-3 to TRBJ2-1, with D perhaps being TRBD1 or TRBD2 (6 bases each). Germline V gene data show CDR1 as SGHTA and CDR2 as FQGTGA. Between the trimmed V and J ends, which lost 5 bases and 9 bases, there was a span of 14 bases. The CDR3 covers 13 residues. CDR3 bases: TGTGCCAGCAGCCTTTGGTGGGGGGCTGAGCAGTTCTTC. This codes for CASSLWWGAEQFF.

The rearrangement joins TRBV10-2 to TRBJ1-1; tentatively, D is TRBD1 (6 bases). From germline, CDR1 is WSHSY and CDR2 SAAADI. The V end lost 6 bases, the J end lost 6 bases, and 17 bases lay between the germline ends. CDR3 length: 14 residues. CDR3 protein: CASSRFVEGAEAFF. In DNA, the CDR3 is TGCGCCAGCAGCCGCTTTGTTGAGGGGGCTGAAGCTTTCTTT.

V and J are TRBV10-3 and TRBJ1-6; the D gene is possibly TRBD1 (6 bases). The CDR3 covers 13 residues. CDR1 is ENHRY and CDR2 is SYGVKD in the germline V gene. V was pared by 4 bases and J by 10 bases, with 11 bases between. The CDR3 nucleotides are TGTGCCATCAGTGCATCAGGGGACTCACCCCTCCACTTT. Translation: CAISASGDSPLHF.

Worth noting for this clone: Other DNA sequences within the sample encode an identical CDR3. As DNA, the CDR3 is TGTGCCAGCAGCTTGGGACTAGCGGAGACCCAGTACTTC. Translation gives CASSLGLAETQYF. V gene TRBV11-2 combines with J gene TRBJ2-5; 10 bases fit TRBD2. Germline lookup yields CDR1 SGHAT and CDR2 FQNNGV. Trimming at V came to 3 bases and at J to 5 bases, leaving 0 bases not matched to a gene. CDR3 size: 13 residues.

V usage is TRBV4-1 and J usage is TRBJ1-4; TRBD1 matches 10 bases. V shed 0 bases, J shed 3 bases, and the junction held 13 bases outside the gene matches. The CDR3 contains 20 residues. Germline V gene lookup returns CDR1 MGHRA and CDR2 YSYEKL. This CDR3 is CASSQDNGLGTGDPNEKLFF. The CDR3, as DNA: TGCGCCAGCAGCCAAGATAACGGTCTTGGGACAGGGGATCCTAATGAAAAACTGTTTTTT.